This TCR beta chain was identified during a study of T-cell reconstitution after alpha-beta-depleted transplantation in children. Study-level points and caveats: One year post-transplant, T-cell counts and diversity were largely derived from T cells produced anew. The study reportedly traced alpha-beta T cells about two months after transplant to several hundred expanded graft clones. Some patients' high day-60 TCRbeta diversity was traced to surviving recipient T cells and thymic progenitors.

This clonotype has at least ten counts. Its antigen is currently unknown. Library preparation (for TCRbeta) was performed with unique molecular identifiers. MiXCR, applied by TCRdb to the PCR reads, yields one record per CDR3 protein. The sample lists hundreds of thousands of distinct CDR3 sequences, about 12% occurring once. The sequenced sample was PBMCs, obtained before TCRalphabeta/CD19-depleted stem cell transplant. The source is a girl aged 2 to 10 with congenital amegakaryocytic thrombocytopenia, due to receive a stem cell transplant.

CDR3 in amino acids: CASSFSRKTQYF. In DNA, the CDR3 is TGTGCCAGCAGTTTTTCTAGGAAGACCCAGTACTTC. The chain combines TRBV12-3 or TRBV12-4 with TRBJ2-5, with D unresolved. The V end lost 3 bases, the J end lost 6 bases, and 8 bases lay between the germline ends. The CDR3 covers 12 residues.